These 24 T cell receptor beta chains were sequenced from one sample in a study of OX40 agonist ivuxolimab in advanced cancers. Repertoires were generated with immunoSEQ multiplex PCR, while TCRdb's copy carries only in-frame clones and drops some. This table holds some 50,000 clones, less than 85% found once. The sample consisted of CD4+ or CD8+ T cells sorted from blood, taken in a trial of the OX40 agonist ivuxolimab. The receptors were gathered from an adult with an advanced solid tumor such as melanoma, head and neck, liver or kidney cancer.

The chain has TRBV5-1 and TRBJ1-1, with D perhaps TRBD1 (6 bases). The CDR3 is 11 amino acids. The V gene lost 6 bases and the J gene lost 8 bases, with 11 bases spanning the gap. CDR1 and CDR2 (germline): SGHRS, YFSETQ. CDR3 bases: TGCGCCAGCATATCAGGGGTGGAAGCTTTCTTT. Amino acids: CASISGVEAFF.

In this sample, this clone turned up a few times. In DNA, the CDR3 is TGTGCCAGCAGTGCCACGGGCGGTACTAGGGGTGAGCAGTTCTTC. Translated, it gives CASSATGGTRGEQFF. The rearrangement links TRBV6-4 to TRBJ2-1, with D perhaps being TRBD1 or TRBD2 (5 bases each). There are 15 residues in the CDR3. Trimming cost V 4 bases and J 9 bases, with 19 bases left between them. Germline assignment: CDR1 MRHNA and CDR2 SNTAGT.

For this clone: Distinct nucleotide sequences in the sample also encode this CDR3. This sequence joins TRBV9 and TRBJ2-2; 8 bases align to TRBD1. The V gene's germline CDR1 is SGDLS and CDR2 YYNGEE. Germline trimming cut 0 bases from V and 5 bases from J; bases unmatched to any gene: 3. This CDR3 has 15 amino acids. CDR3 in amino acids: CASSVAGGGTGELFF. The CDR3 DNA reads as TGTGCCAGCAGCGTAGCAGGGGGCGGGACCGGGGAGCTGTTTTTT.

The chain links TRBV5-1 to TRBJ1-2; 8 nucleotides agree with TRBD1. CDR1 and CDR2 (germline): SGHRS, YFSETQ. Trimming cost V 3 bases and J 7 bases; bases outside gene matches: 8. This CDR3 contains 14 residues. The CDR3 region has the DNA TGCGCCAGCAGCTCCACCCCGACAGGGGTTGGCTACACCTTC. Translating gives CASSSTPTGVGYTF. Combining the CDR3 with reference TRBV5-1 and TRBJ1-2 gives the whole variable domain KAGVTQTPRYLIKTRGQQVTLSCSPISGHRSVSWYQQTPGQGLQFLFEYFSETQRNKGNFPGRFSGRQFSNSRSEMNVSTLELGDSALYLCASSSTPTGVGYTFGSGTRLTVV.

This chain links TRBV23-1 with TRBJ2-7, with 11 nucleotides matching TRBD1. TRBV23-1 is an ORF; its function is uncertain. The CDR3 is made up of 17 amino acids. Losses at the gene ends were 6 bases for V and 2 bases for J; bases not matched to a gene: 12. The CDR3 reads CASSQASGQGAAYEQYF. In DNA, the CDR3 is TGCGCCAGCAGCCAAGCCTCCGGACAGGGGGCCGCCTACGAGCAGTACTTC.

The rearrangement joins TRBV2 to TRBJ2-3; D perhaps matches TRBD1 (6 bases). CDR1 is SNHLY and CDR2 is FYNNEI in the germline V gene. V dropped 7 bases and J dropped 0 bases, with 11 bases sitting between them. The CDR3 has 14 amino acids. The CDR3 here is CASTSTGSTDTQYF. CDR3 bases: TGTGCCAGCACCTCGACAGGTAGCACAGATACGCAGTATTTT.

This clone was picked up a small number of times. The chain recombines TRBV5-4 with TRBJ1-5; D is unclear. V was cut by 3 bases and J by 12 bases, with 13 bases left in between. The CDR3 has 12 amino acids. In germline, CDR1 is SGHNT, CDR2 YYREEE (reference sequence). CDR3 region: CASSWEGGGQHF. The CDR3, as DNA: TGTGCCAGCAGCTGGGAGGGAGGTGGCCAGCATTTT.

This clone was counted a single time. The J gene is TRBJ1-5, the V gene TRBV28; tentative D call: TRBD1 (6 bases). The ends were cut back, 6 bases at V and 3 bases at J, with 12 bases in the middle. Germline loops: CDR1 MDHEN, CDR2 SYDVKM. The CDR3 has 14 amino acids. The CDR3 region has the DNA TGTGCCAGCAGACGCTCAGGGGACAATCAGCCCCAGCATTTT. Protein sequence: CASRRSGDNQPQHF.

This clone was seen only once. V usage is TRBV9 and J usage is TRBJ2-5, with 7 bases fitting TRBD1. In germline, CDR1 is SGDLS, CDR2 YYNGEE. J was trimmed by 1 base and V by 7 bases; bases with no gene match: 7. This CDR3 contains 14 residues. The DNA for the CDR3 is TGTGCCAGCTCCCCGGGACAGCTCCAAGAGACCCAGTACTTC. This encodes CASSPGQLQETQYF.

The chain couples TRBV29-1 to TRBJ2-4, with 7 bases aligning to TRBD1. V gave up 7 bases and J gave up 1 base; unmatched junction bases: 10. The CDR3 sequence is 15 residues long. CDR1 SQVTM and CDR2 ANQGSEA come from the germline V gene. CDR3 DNA sequence: TGCAGCGCCTGGGACCAGACAGGGGCCAAAAACATTCAGTACTTC. This encodes CSAWDQTGAKNIQYF.

The chain links TRBV6-1 to TRBJ2-3; D might be TRBD2 (5 bases). The V end lost 4 bases, the J end lost 4 bases, and 15 bases lay between the germline ends. This CDR3 is 15 amino acids long. Germline CDR1 and CDR2: MNHNS and SASEGT. This CDR3 reads CASSVSASLSDTQYF. The CDR3 DNA follows: TGTGCCAGCAGTGTAAGCGCTAGCTTGTCAGATACGCAGTATTTT.

The chain carries TRBV11-2 and TRBJ1-5; D is perhaps TRBD1 (5 bases). The germline V gene has CDR1 SGHAT and CDR2 FQNNGV. The length of the CDR3 is 13 residues. Trimming took off 6 bases at V and 7 bases at J, with 13 bases between the two ends. This CDR3 is CASSWEQGQPQHF. CDR3 DNA sequence: TGTGCCAGCAGTTGGGAGCAGGGCCAGCCCCAGCATTTT.

The J gene is TRBJ1-1, the V gene TRBV6-5, with D maybe TRBD1 (5 bases). The V end lost 0 bases, the J end lost 5 bases, and 13 bases lay between the germline ends. The CDR3 runs to 15 residues. Germline lookup yields CDR1 MNHEY and CDR2 SVGAGI. The CDR3: CASSYSRVEGTEAFF. As DNA, the CDR3 is TGTGCCAGCAGTTACTCCCGGGTGGAGGGGACTGAAGCTTTCTTT.

V usage is TRBV5-6 and J usage is TRBJ1-1; a possible D gene is TRBD1 (6 bases). V shed 6 bases and J shed 4 bases, with 19 bases lying between them. The CDR3 is made up of 15 amino acids. The germline V gene has CDR1 SGHDT and CDR2 YYEEEE. CDR3 in DNA: TGTGCCAGCACCCCTCGGAGGGGGGCGCTCACTGAAGCTTTCTTT. Its translation: CASTPRRGALTEAFF.

This clone was found a few times. This chain uses TRBV30 with TRBJ2-3; 8 bases align to TRBD2. CDR1 GTSNPN and CDR2 SVGIG come from the germline V gene (reference sequence). The CDR3 consists of 13 residues. V shed 2 bases and J 6 bases; nucleotides not matched to a gene: 4. In DNA, the CDR3 is TGTGCCTGGAGTACGGGGGGGGAGGATACGCAGTATTTT. It yields the protein CAWSTGGEDTQYF.

The chain carries TRBV4-1 and TRBJ2-4; 8 bases map to TRBD2. Germline CDR1 reads MGHRA; CDR2 reads YSYEKL. V dropped 3 bases and J dropped 1; count of bases not matched to a gene: 23. This CDR3 spans 22 amino acids. The CDR3 region has the DNA TGCGCCAGCAGCCAGGGACTTGTAGCGGGTAGCGGGGAGGTAGGGGCCAAAAACATTCAGTACTTC. It translates to CASSQGLVAGSGEVGAKNIQYF.

This clone was counted a single time. J is TRBJ2-5 and V is TRBV6-1; 8 bases fit TRBD2. Germline values: CDR1 MNHNS, CDR2 SASEGT. This CDR3 has 16 residues. J lost 1 base, V lost 2 bases, and 6 bases had no gene match. The CDR3 loop is CASSEFRLAGQETQYF. CDR3 DNA sequence: TGTGCCAGCAGTGAATTCCGGCTAGCGGGCCAAGAGACCCAGTACTTC.

V usage is TRBV6-5 and J usage is TRBJ2-7; D remains unclear. Trimming shortened V by 6 bases and J by 2 bases, and 11 bases separated the two germline ends. Germline values: CDR1 MNHEY, CDR2 SVGAGI. The CDR3 is made up of 13 amino acids. Here the CDR3 reads CASSRQAAYEQYF. The CDR3 coding sequence is TGTGCCAGCAGCCGTCAAGCAGCCTACGAGCAGTACTTC.

The rearrangement links TRBV18 to TRBJ1-2; weak D call: TRBD1 (5 bases). The V and J ends lost 6 bases and 9 bases respectively, with 17 bases between them. CDR3 size: 13 residues. In germline, CDR1 is KGHSH, CDR2 LQKENI. In DNA, the CDR3 is TGTGCCAGCTCTCAGGGCGGCAGGGAAAGCTACACCTTC. It yields the protein CASSQGGRESYTF.

This clone was picked up one time. The chain recombines TRBV23-1 with TRBJ1-5; D not resolved. TRBV23-1 is an open reading frame, and its role is uncertain. The CDR3 covers 17 residues. V lost 1 base to trimming and J lost 0 bases, with 13 bases between them. CDR3 sequence (DNA): TGCGCCAGCAGTCAATTACACAACCCAAATAGCAATCAGCCCCAGCATTTT. Amino acids: CASSQLHNPNSNQPQHF.

The chain has TRBV19 and TRBJ1-1, with D unresolved. V dropped 3 bases and J dropped 5 bases, with 16 bases sitting between them. Germline V gene lookup returns CDR1 LNHDA and CDR2 SQIVND (reference sequence). The CDR3 covers 15 residues. The CDR3 nucleotides are TGTGCCAGTAGTATTTACGGGAACCCCCTTACTGAAGCTTTCTTT. The encoded protein is CASSIYGNPLTEAFF. Supplemented by reference TRBV19 and TRBJ1-1, the full variable domain reads DGGITQSPKYLFRKEGQNVTLSCEQNLNHDAMYWYRQDPGQGLRLIYYSQIVNDFQKGDIAEGYSVSREKKESFPLTVTSAQKNPTAFYLCASSIYGNPLTEAFFGQGTRLTVV.

The gene calls are TRBV19 and TRBJ1-6; 7 nucleotides line up with TRBD1. CDR3 length: 15 residues. Trimming cost V 3 bases and J 7 bases; bases outside gene matches: 6. Germline CDR1 LNHDA, CDR2 SQIVND (reference sequence). As DNA, the CDR3 is TGTGCCAGTAGTATCCAAGACAGGGAGAATTCACCCCTCCACTTT. Amino acids: CASSIQDRENSPLHF.

V usage is TRBV19 and J usage is TRBJ2-5; unclear D gene. The germline gives CDR1 LNHDA, CDR2 SQIVND (reference sequence). The V end was cut by 3 bases, the J end by 5 bases, with 10 bases between. The CDR3 has 13 residues. DNA for the CDR3: TGTGCCAGTAGTATTTTCGGTTCGGAGACCCAGTACTTC. It encodes CASSIFGSETQYF.

The rearrangement uses TRBV6-5 and TRBJ1-1, with D possibly being TRBD1 (6 bases). Trimming pared 8 bases from V and 4 bases from J, leaving 17 bases between. The CDR3 totals 14 residues. Germline CDR1 is MNHEY and CDR2 is SVGAGI. As DNA, the CDR3 is TGTGCCAGCGAATCAAACGTGGGGGCCACTGAAGCTTTCTTT. Translating it yields CASESNVGATEAFF.